This T cell receptor (beta chain) is drawn from a study of PD-L1 blockade in urothelial cancer. About the study: When patients started atezolizumab in about 2014, it was given at 1,200 mg intravenously every 3 weeks. T cells were recovered from blood samples at a median of roughly 150,000.

This sample's time point: pretreatment peripheral blood. The assay was immunoSEQ multiplex PCR, and TCRdb's table has in-frame clones only and misses some. The sample records approximately 90,000 clones, about 90% being singletons. The sequence was collected from a man aged 55 to 70 with urothelial cancer. The source material was PBMCs, sampled around atezolizumab (anti-PD-L1) treatment.

The CDR3: CASSLRGRGSTDTQYF. As DNA, the CDR3 is TGTGCCAGCAGCTTACGGGGTCGGGGTAGCACAGATACGCAGTATTTT. V gene TRBV7-8 combines with J gene TRBJ2-3, with a possible D match to TRBD2 (5 bases). Germline lookup yields CDR1 SGHVS and CDR2 FQNEAQ. The CDR3 sequence is 16 residues long. Trimming took off 2 bases at V and 0 bases at J, with 12 bases between the two ends. The full variable domain, its missing parts supplied by reference TRBV7-8 and TRBJ2-3, is GAGVSQSPRYKVAKRGQDVALRCDPISGHVSLFWYQQALGQGPEFLTYFQNEAQLDKSGLPSDRFFAERPEGSVSTLKIQRTQQEDSAVYLCASSLRGRGSTDTQYFGPGTRLTVL.